This T cell receptor beta chain stems from a study of T cell clonotyping in hematopoietic cell transplantation. The time point here: recipient sample about 28 days before transplant, after cytoreduction. Germline V gene sequence: CDR1 LNHNV, CDR2 YYDKDF (reference sequence). The CDR3 has 13 amino acids. V dropped 8 bases and J dropped 5 bases, with 16 bases sitting between them. The repertoire was sequenced with immunoSEQ multiplex PCR; TCRdb's copy has only in-frame clones and lacks some. The table lists about 38,000 clones, roughly 96% of them singletons. This rearrangement joins TRBV15 to TRBJ2-7; possibly TRBD2 for D (5 bases). This receptor was identified in a man aged 35-49 years with chronic myeloid leukemia. Some clones in this sample may be carry-over from other donors' samples. The sequences come from peripheral blood mononuclear cells, collected before stem cell transplant. This CDR3 reads CATSPWESNEQYF. The CDR3 DNA reads TGTGCCACCTCCCCCTGGGAGTCAAACGAGCAGTACTTC. The full variable domain, rest sourced from reference TRBV15 and TRBJ2-7, is DAMVIQNPRYQVTQFGKPVTLSCSQTLNHNVMYWYQQKSSQAPKLLFHYYDKDFNNEADTPDNFQSRRPNTSFCFLDIRSPGLGDTAMYLCATSPWESNEQYFGPGTRLTVT.